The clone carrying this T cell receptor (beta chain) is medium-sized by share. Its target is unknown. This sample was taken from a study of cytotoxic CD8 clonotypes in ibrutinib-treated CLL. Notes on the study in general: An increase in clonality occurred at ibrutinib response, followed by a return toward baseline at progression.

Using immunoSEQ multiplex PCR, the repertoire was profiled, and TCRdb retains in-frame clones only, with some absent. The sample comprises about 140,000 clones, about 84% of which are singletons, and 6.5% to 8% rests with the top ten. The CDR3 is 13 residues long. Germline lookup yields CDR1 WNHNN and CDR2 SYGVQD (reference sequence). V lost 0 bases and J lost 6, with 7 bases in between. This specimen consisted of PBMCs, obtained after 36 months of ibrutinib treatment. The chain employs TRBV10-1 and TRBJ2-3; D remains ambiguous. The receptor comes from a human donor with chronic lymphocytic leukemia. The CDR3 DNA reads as TGCGCCAGCAGTGAGTCCCCCGAGGATACGCAGTATTTT. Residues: CASSESPEDTQYF.